This TCR beta chain was identified in a study of Tregs in tolerant kidney transplant recipients. Profiling relied on immunoSEQ multiplex PCR, and the TCRdb table lists in-frame clones only, not all of them. This table holds about 240,000 clones, 65% to 85% found once. The CDR3 runs to 16 residues. From germline, CDR1 is SGHTA and CDR2 FQGNSA. The V gene lost 4 bases and the J gene lost 8 bases, with 23 bases spanning the gap. The receptor was isolated from a human donor in good health. V is TRBV7-2 and J is TRBJ2-5; possible D gene TRBD2, 6 bases. Sequenced: CD4+ T cells from blood. CDR3 residues: CASSSDTSRWGETQYF. CDR3 in DNA: TGTGCCAGCAGCTCGGATACTAGCCGGTGGGGGGAAACCCAGTACTTC.